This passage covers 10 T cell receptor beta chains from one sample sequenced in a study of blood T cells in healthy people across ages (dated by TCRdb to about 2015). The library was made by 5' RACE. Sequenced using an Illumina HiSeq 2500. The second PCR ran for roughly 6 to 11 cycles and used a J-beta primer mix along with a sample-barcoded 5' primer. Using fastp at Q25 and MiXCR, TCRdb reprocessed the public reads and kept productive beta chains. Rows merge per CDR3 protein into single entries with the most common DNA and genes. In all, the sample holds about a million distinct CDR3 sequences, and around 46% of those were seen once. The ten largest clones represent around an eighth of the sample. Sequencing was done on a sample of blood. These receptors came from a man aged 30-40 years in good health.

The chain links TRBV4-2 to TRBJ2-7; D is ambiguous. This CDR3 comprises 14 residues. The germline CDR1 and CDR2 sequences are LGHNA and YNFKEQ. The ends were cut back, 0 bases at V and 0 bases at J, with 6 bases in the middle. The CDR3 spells CASSQDESSYEQYF. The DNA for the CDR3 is TGTGCCAGCAGCCAAGATGAGAGCTCCTACGAGCAGTACTTC.

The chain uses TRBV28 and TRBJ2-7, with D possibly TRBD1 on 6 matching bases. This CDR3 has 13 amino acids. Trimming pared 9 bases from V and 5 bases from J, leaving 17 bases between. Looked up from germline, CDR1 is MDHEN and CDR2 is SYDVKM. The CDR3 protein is CASWPGVWDEQYF. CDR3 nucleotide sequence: TGTGCCAGTTGGCCAGGGGTCTGGGACGAGCAGTACTTC.

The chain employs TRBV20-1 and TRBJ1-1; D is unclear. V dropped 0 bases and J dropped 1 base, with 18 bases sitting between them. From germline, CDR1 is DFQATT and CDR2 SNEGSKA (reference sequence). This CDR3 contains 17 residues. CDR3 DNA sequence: TGCAGTGCTAGAGATTCGGGCAGACAACCCCGGAACACTGAAGCTTTCTTT. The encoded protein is CSARDSGRQPRNTEAFF.

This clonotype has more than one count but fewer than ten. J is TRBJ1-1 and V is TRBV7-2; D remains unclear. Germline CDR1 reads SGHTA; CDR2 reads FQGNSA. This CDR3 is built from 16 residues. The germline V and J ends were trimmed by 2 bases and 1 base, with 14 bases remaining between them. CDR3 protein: CASSLIGPGANTEAFF. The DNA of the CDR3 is TGTGCCAGCAGCTTAATTGGGCCCGGTGCGAACACTGAAGCTTTCTTT.

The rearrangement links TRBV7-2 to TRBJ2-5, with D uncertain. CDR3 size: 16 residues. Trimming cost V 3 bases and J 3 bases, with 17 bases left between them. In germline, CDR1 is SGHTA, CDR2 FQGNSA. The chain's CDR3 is CASSFIPISVKETQYF. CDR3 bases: TGTGCCAGCAGCTTTATACCCATCAGCGTCAAAGAGACCCAGTACTTC.

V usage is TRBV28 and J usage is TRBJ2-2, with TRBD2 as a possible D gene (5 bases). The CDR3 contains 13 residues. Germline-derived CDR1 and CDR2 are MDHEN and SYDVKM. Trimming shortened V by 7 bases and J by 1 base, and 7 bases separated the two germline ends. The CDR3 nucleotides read TGTGCCAGCATCCGGGGGAACACCGGGGAGCTGTTTTTT. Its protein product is CASIRGNTGELFF.

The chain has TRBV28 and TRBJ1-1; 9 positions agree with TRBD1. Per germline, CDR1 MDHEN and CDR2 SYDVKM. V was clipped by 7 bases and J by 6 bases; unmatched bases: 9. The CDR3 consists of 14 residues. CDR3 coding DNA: TGTGCCAGCACACTGCCGGGACAGGGCCCTGAAGCTTTCTTT. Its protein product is CASTLPGQGPEAFF.

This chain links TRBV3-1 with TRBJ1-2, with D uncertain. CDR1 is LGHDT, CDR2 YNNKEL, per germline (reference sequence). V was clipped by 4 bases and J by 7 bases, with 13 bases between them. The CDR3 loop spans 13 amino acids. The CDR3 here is CASSLRGRSGYTF. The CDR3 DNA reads TGTGCCAGCAGCCTAAGAGGGAGGTCTGGCTACACCTTC.

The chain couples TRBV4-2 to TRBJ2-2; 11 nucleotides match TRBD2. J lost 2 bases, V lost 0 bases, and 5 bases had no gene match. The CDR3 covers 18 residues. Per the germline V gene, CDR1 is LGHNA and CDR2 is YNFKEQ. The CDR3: CASSQELLAGGNTGELFF. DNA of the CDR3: TGTGCCAGCAGCCAAGAGTTGCTAGCGGGGGGCAACACCGGGGAGCTGTTTTTT.

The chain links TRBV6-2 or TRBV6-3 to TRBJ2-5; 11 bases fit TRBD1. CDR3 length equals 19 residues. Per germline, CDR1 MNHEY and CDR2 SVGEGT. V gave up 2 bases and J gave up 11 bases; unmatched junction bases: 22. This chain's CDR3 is CASSYPTDRGPLMNREQYF. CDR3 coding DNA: TGTGCCAGCAGTTACCCTACGGACAGGGGGCCCCTCATGAACCGAGAGCAGTACTTC.